The 13 T cell receptor beta chains reported below all come from one sample, sequenced in a study of regulatory T cells in long-lasting Graves disease. iRepertoire HTBI primers and Arm-PCR of CDR3 regions built TCR beta libraries. TCRdb redid the calling of the multiplex PCR reads with MiXCR, one entry per CDR3 protein. The sample shows around 300,000 distinct CDR3 sequences, 20% to 25% of them seen only once. Time point given: persistent/refractory GD, antithyroid drugs over 5 years with positive TRAb. PBMCs were the source of the RNA used for TCR sequencing. Source: peripheral blood mononuclear cells (PBMCs), taken when the disease was refractory, from a patient treated with antithyroid drugs. These receptors were collected from a female donor with Graves disease.

Ten or more counts support this clonotype. This chain links TRBV7-6 with TRBJ2-2; D is perhaps TRBD1 (5 bases). The length of the CDR3 is 14 residues. Germline V gene lookup returns CDR1 SGHVS and CDR2 FNYEAQ. V shed 1 base and J shed 8 bases, with 11 bases lying between them. The CDR3 DNA reads as TGTGCCAGCAGCTTAGACTACAGGTCTGGGGAGCTGTTTTTT. Translated: CASSLDYRSGELFF.

The V gene is TRBV4-3, the J gene TRBJ2-5; 7 bases fit TRBD1. V trimming: 4 bases; J trimming: 3 bases; junction bases outside the gene matches: 8. From germline, CDR1 is LGHNA and CDR2 YSLEER. The CDR3 loop spans 15 amino acids. CDR3 in DNA: TGCGCCAGCAGCCGGACGGGACAGCTAGAAGAGACCCAGTACTTC. It translates to CASSRTGQLEETQYF.

The sample holds many counts of this clonotype. The J gene is TRBJ2-6, the V gene TRBV9, with 7 bases matching TRBD1. Germline V gives CDR1 SGDLS, CDR2 YYNGEE. The CDR3 is 15 residues long. J was trimmed by 6 bases and V by 0 bases; bases with no gene match: 3. CDR3 coding DNA: TGTGCCAGCAGCGTAGGAGACAGGGTGGCCAACGTCCTGACTTTC. Translated: CASSVGDRVANVLTF.

CDR3 in DNA: TGTGCCAGCACGGGCGGTCCCTACAATGAGCAGTTCTTC. Translating gives CASTGGPYNEQFF. The V and J genes are TRBV2 and TRBJ2-1; D is unclear. Trimming left V 7 bases short and J 2 bases short, with 9 bases between. This CDR3 has 13 residues. The germline V gene has CDR1 SNHLY and CDR2 FYNNEI. The entire variable domain, with the rest obtained from reference TRBV2 and TRBJ2-1, is as follows: EPEVTQTPSHQVTQMGQEVILRCVPISNHLYFYWYRQILGQKVEFLVSFYNNEISEKSEIFDDQFSVERPDGSNFTLKIRSTKLEDSAMYFCASTGGPYNEQFFGPGTRLTVL.

This clonotype was counted once. The chain has TRBV27 and TRBJ2-6; 11 nucleotides agree with TRBD2. CDR1 is MNHEY, CDR2 SMNVEV, per germline (reference sequence). V trimming: 5 bases; J trimming: 0 bases; junction bases outside the gene matches: 12. This CDR3 contains 20 residues. The CDR3 DNA reads as TGTGCCAGCAGTCGTATCCTAGCGGGAGGCGGGGGCTCTGGGGCCAACGTCCTGACTTTC. Translating it yields CASSRILAGGGGSGANVLTF. The full variable domain, with the rest looked up from reference TRBV27 and TRBJ2-6, is EAQVTQNPRYLITVTGKKLTVTCSQNMNHEYMSWYRQDPGLGLRQIYYSMNVEVTDKGDVPEGYKVSRKEKRNFPLILESPSPNQTSLYFCASSRILAGGGGSGANVLTFGAGSRLTVL.

This clonotype was detected many times. The chain couples TRBV2 to TRBJ1-1; no clear D. Trimming pared 5 bases from V and 6 bases from J, leaving 7 bases between. The CDR3 is 11 amino acids. Germline V gene lookup returns CDR1 SNHLY and CDR2 FYNNEI. DNA of the CDR3: TGTGCCAGCAGTCGCCAGGCTGAAGCTTTCTTT. Its protein product is CASSRQAEAFF.

This clonotype showed up just a few times. The chain joins TRBV5-1 to TRBJ1-6; D ambiguous. In germline, CDR1 is SGHRS, CDR2 YFSETQ. The CDR3 length is 15 residues. V was clipped by 0 bases and J by 7 bases, with 11 bases between them. CDR3 amino acids: CASSLEPTENSPLHF. CDR3 DNA: TGCGCCAGCAGCTTGGAACCGACTGAAAATTCACCCCTCCACTTT.

Ten or more counts support this clonotype. J is TRBJ2-7 and V is TRBV12-3 or TRBV12-4; D is unresolved. CDR3 size: 12 residues. V dropped 7 bases and J dropped 2 bases, with 9 bases sitting between them. The CDR3: CASKYYAYEQYF. Written as DNA, the CDR3 is TGTGCCAGCAAATACTATGCCTACGAGCAGTACTTC.

The V and J genes are TRBV7-2 and TRBJ1-6, with D hard to call. This CDR3 has 13 residues. Trimming removed 5 bases at V and 8 bases at J, with 10 bases between. From germline, CDR1 is SGHTA and CDR2 FQGNSA. The CDR3 DNA reads TGTGCCAGCAGCCTCCGGGTTGATTCACCCCTCCACTTT. Protein product: CASSLRVDSPLHF.

This clonotype was detected ten times or more. This sequence joins TRBV27 and TRBJ1-5, with a possible D match to TRBD1 (5 bases). The CDR3 consists of 15 residues. The germline V and J ends were trimmed by 0 bases and 3 bases, with 9 bases remaining between them. The germline gives CDR1 MNHEY, CDR2 SMNVEV (reference sequence). CDR3 sequence: CASSLSWGTNQPQHF. The CDR3 DNA sequence: TGTGCCAGCAGTTTATCTTGGGGGACCAATCAGCCCCAGCATTTT.

This clonotype was observed a handful of times. This sequence joins TRBV11-2 and TRBJ2-3, with 12 bases matching TRBD2. V was pared by 4 bases and J by 4 bases, with 6 bases of the junction left unmatched. In germline, CDR1 is SGHAT, CDR2 FQNNGV. CDR3 size: 16 residues. This CDR3 is CASSWRTSGIPDTQYF. CDR3 in DNA: TGTGCCAGCAGCTGGAGGACTAGCGGGATACCAGATACGCAGTATTTT.

This sequence joins TRBV20-1 and TRBJ2-7, with D perhaps assigned TRBD1 or TRBD2 (5 bases each). This CDR3 is 12 amino acids long. Germline values: CDR1 DFQATT, CDR2 SNEGSKA (reference sequence). V was clipped by 6 bases and J by 3 bases, with 12 bases between them. The CDR3 loop reads CSAGRDDYEQYF. As DNA, the CDR3 is TGCAGTGCCGGAAGGGACGACTACGAGCAGTACTTC.

V and J are TRBV29-1 and TRBJ2-5; no reliable D call. Trimming left V 3 bases short and J 4 bases short, with 3 bases between. Germline V gene lookup returns CDR1 SQVTM and CDR2 ANQGSEA. The CDR3 is made up of 10 amino acids. CDR3 residues: CSVDGETQYF. CDR3 nucleotides: TGCAGCGTTGATGGAGAGACCCAGTACTTC.